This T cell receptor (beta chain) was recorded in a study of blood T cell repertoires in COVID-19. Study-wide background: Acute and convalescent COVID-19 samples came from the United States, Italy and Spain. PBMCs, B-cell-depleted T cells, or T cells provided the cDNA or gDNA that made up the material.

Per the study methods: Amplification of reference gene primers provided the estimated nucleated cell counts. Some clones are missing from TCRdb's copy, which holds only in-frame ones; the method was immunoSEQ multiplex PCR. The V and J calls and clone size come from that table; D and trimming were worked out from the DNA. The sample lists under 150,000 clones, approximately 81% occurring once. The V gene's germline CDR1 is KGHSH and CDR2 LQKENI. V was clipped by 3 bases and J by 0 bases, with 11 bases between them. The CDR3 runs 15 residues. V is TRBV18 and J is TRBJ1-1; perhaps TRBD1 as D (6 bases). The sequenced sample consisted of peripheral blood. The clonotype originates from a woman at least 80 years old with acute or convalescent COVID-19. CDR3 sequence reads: CASSPSGQLNTEAFF. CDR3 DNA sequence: TGTGCCAGCTCACCTTCCGGACAGTTGAACACTGAAGCTTTCTTT.